This TCR beta chain emerged from a study of cytomegalovirus exposure and HLA in healthy donors. General study results and limits: Segments of the TCR beta V type were, in most cases, productive about 87% or about 30% of the time in an earlier analysis. Later on, an analysis tied approximately 15,000 TCR beta sequences to HLA alleles at 0.05 false discovery rate. Among the CMV-associated chains, a few were confirmed in vitro as specific for CMV antigens.

In the PCR, 60 Vbeta and 13 Jbeta primers were used. The method was immunoSEQ multiplex PCR; TCRdb's version includes in-frame clones alone and lacks a portion of them. The table shows 120,000 to 150,000 clones, with about 82% occurring only once. Note on this clone: Its antigen remains unidentified.

The trim removed 5 bases at V and 2 bases at J, leaving 6 bases unmatched. CDR3 length equals 14 residues. Per the germline V gene, CDR1 is SEHNR and CDR2 is FQNEAQ (reference sequence). Source material: PBMCs. The gene calls are TRBV7-9 and TRBJ2-7; 7 bases align to TRBD2. This clonotype originated in a male donor in good health and CMV-seronegative. The CDR3: CASSPRDYTYEQYF. CDR3 bases: TGTGCCAGCAGCCCCCGGGACTACACCTACGAGCAGTACTTC. The variable domain in full, completed from reference TRBV7-9 and TRBJ2-7, reads DTGVSQNPRHKITKRGQNVTFRCDPISEHNRLYWYRQTLGQGPEFLTYFQNEAQLEKSRLLSDRFSAERPKGSFSTLEIQRTEQGDSAMYLCASSPRDYTYEQYFGPGTRLTVT.